This TCR beta chain is from a study of cytomegalovirus exposure and HLA in healthy donors. All donors participated as healthy donors of bone marrow. PCR used 60 Vbeta primers and 13 Jbeta primers. The assay was immunoSEQ multiplex PCR, and TCRdb's table has in-frame clones only and misses some. This table has approximately 170,000 clones, roughly 85% appearing once. Study results and limitations: A later analysis associated 15,000 or so TCR beta sequences with HLA alleles at a 0.05 false discovery rate. For most TCR sequences rarity was the rule, although some public TCRs occurred in many donors. Because they were indistinguishable, some V segments, including TRBV6-2 and TRBV6-3, were excluded.

V lost 2 bases to trimming and J lost 0 bases, with 8 bases between them. The germline V gene has CDR1 SGHAT and CDR2 FQNNGV. The CDR3 consists of 14 residues. Regarding this clone: Its antigen is not known.

The chain employs TRBV11-2 and TRBJ2-7; no clear D. The sequence was collected from a boy aged 2 to 10 in good health and CMV-seronegative. Source material: PBMCs. Written as DNA, the CDR3 is TGTGCCAGCAGCTTAATGTGGCTCTCCTACGAGCAGTACTTC. It yields the protein CASSLMWLSYEQYF.